The rows below give T cell receptor beta chains drawn from one sample of a study of blood T cell repertoires in COVID-19. Libraries were prepared by immunoSEQ multiplex PCR; TCRdb keeps only in-frame clonotypes and omits some of them. The sample contains some 500,000 clones, about 88% of which appear only once. Sample: peripheral blood. These receptors originate from a woman between 50 and 59 years old with COVID-19, enrolled during active disease. Each CDR3 is given without its conserved first and last residue. The order of the fields is D gene, CDR3 length, J gene, V gene, CDR3 protein. A D gene is named only where the DNA matches it firmly.

d_call: .; cdr3_length: 12; j_call: TRBJ2-3; v_call: TRBV5-6; cdr3_aa: ASSFGRPTDTQY
d_call: .; cdr3_length: 14; j_call: TRBJ2-2; v_call: TRBV5-8; cdr3_aa: ASSLAVLSLAGELF
d_call: TRBD1; cdr3_length: 10; j_call: TRBJ1-1; v_call: TRBV25-1; cdr3_aa: ASRDRSTEAF
d_call: .; cdr3_length: 15; j_call: TRBJ2-3; v_call: TRBV5-1; cdr3_aa: ASSPRSEARGTDTQY
d_call: .; cdr3_length: 11; j_call: TRBJ1-5; v_call: TRBV28; cdr3_aa: ASSLAGSQPQH
d_call: .; cdr3_length: 15; j_call: TRBJ2-6; v_call: TRBV19; cdr3_aa: ASSKLQGGSGANVLT
d_call: TRBD1; cdr3_length: 13; j_call: TRBJ1-6; v_call: TRBV10-3; cdr3_aa: AISASDRGDSPLH
d_call: TRBD1; cdr3_length: 13; j_call: TRBJ1-1; v_call: TRBV5-1; cdr3_aa: ASSTRQGRDTEAF
d_call: .; cdr3_length: 9; j_call: TRBJ2-7; v_call: TRBV20-1; cdr3_aa: SASGVSEQY
d_call: .; cdr3_length: 13; j_call: TRBJ2-2; v_call: TRBV7-9; cdr3_aa: ASSPKTGNTGELF
d_call: TRBD2; cdr3_length: 16; j_call: TRBJ2-1; v_call: TRBV5-4; cdr3_aa: ASSPAGLAGGPDNEQF
d_call: .; cdr3_length: 12; j_call: TRBJ2-2; v_call: TRBV24-1; cdr3_aa: ATSDLPPTGELF
d_call: .; cdr3_length: 12; j_call: TRBJ2-7; v_call: TRBV6-5; cdr3_aa: ASSPRPGGWEQY
d_call: TRBD2; cdr3_length: 14; j_call: TRBJ2-7; v_call: TRBV7-2; cdr3_aa: ASSLGAGLGSYEQY
d_call: TRBD1; cdr3_length: 14; j_call: TRBJ1-1; v_call: TRBV10-3; cdr3_aa: AISDAGTGARTEAF
d_call: .; cdr3_length: 13; j_call: TRBJ1-6; v_call: TRBV5-1; cdr3_aa: ASSLEGEESSPLH
d_call: .; cdr3_length: 12; j_call: TRBJ1-6; v_call: TRBV5-1; cdr3_aa: ASSPDGLYSPLH
d_call: TRBD1; cdr3_length: 12; j_call: TRBJ1-2; v_call: TRBV29-1; cdr3_aa: SVVGQASNYGYT
d_call: .; cdr3_length: 11; j_call: TRBJ2-3; v_call: TRBV5-4; cdr3_aa: ASSSLSTDTQY
d_call: TRBD2; cdr3_length: 12; j_call: TRBJ2-3; v_call: TRBV2; cdr3_aa: ASSPGLAVDTQY
d_call: .; cdr3_length: 10; j_call: TRBJ1-1; v_call: TRBV29-1; cdr3_aa: SVEGEGTEAF
d_call: TRBD1; cdr3_length: 12; j_call: TRBJ2-5; v_call: TRBV10-2; cdr3_aa: ASSGIQGAETQY
d_call: TRBD2; cdr3_length: 15; j_call: TRBJ2-3; v_call: TRBV11-2; cdr3_aa: ASSLDVAGGSTDTQY
d_call: TRBD1; cdr3_length: 14; j_call: TRBJ2-3; v_call: TRBV19; cdr3_aa: ASSIPTGQGPDTQY
d_call: .; cdr3_length: 14; j_call: TRBJ2-2; v_call: TRBV7-2; cdr3_aa: ASSLSGTRDTGELF
d_call: .; cdr3_length: 15; j_call: TRBJ1-3; v_call: TRBV15; cdr3_aa: ATSRDVSGGPVSTIY
d_call: TRBD2; cdr3_length: 13; j_call: TRBJ2-1; v_call: TRBV5-1; cdr3_aa: ASSLVAGENNEQF
d_call: TRBD2; cdr3_length: 13; j_call: TRBJ2-1; v_call: TRBV7-3; cdr3_aa: ASSLSGGALYEQF
d_call: .; cdr3_length: 10; j_call: TRBJ2-3; v_call: TRBV18; cdr3_aa: ASSSDYDTQY
d_call: .; cdr3_length: 12; j_call: TRBJ2-2; v_call: TRBV14; cdr3_aa: ASSKTLNTGELF
d_call: .; cdr3_length: 10; j_call: TRBJ1-6; v_call: TRBV7-2; cdr3_aa: ASSPYNSPLH
d_call: .; cdr3_length: 13; j_call: TRBJ2-7; v_call: TRBV9; cdr3_aa: ASSVEVGPTYEQY
d_call: .; cdr3_length: 14; j_call: TRBJ1-3; v_call: TRBV11-2; cdr3_aa: ASSSSSGLSGNTIY
d_call: .; cdr3_length: 9; j_call: TRBJ2-5; v_call: TRBV24-1; cdr3_aa: ATSKGETQY
d_call: TRBD1; cdr3_length: 12; j_call: TRBJ2-6; v_call: TRBV19; cdr3_aa: ASSGYRGTNVLT
d_call: .; cdr3_length: 11; j_call: TRBJ1-1; v_call: TRBV27; cdr3_aa: ASSRGGGTEAF
d_call: .; cdr3_length: 13; j_call: TRBJ1-2; v_call: TRBV10-3; cdr3_aa: AIRVLQAEPAGYT
d_call: TRBD1; cdr3_length: 13; j_call: TRBJ1-1; v_call: TRBV9; cdr3_aa: ASSVVGGGDTEAF
d_call: .; cdr3_length: 15; j_call: TRBJ1-2; v_call: TRBV30; cdr3_aa: AWREGLGGAANYGYT
d_call: .; cdr3_length: 12; j_call: TRBJ1-3; v_call: TRBV3-1/TRBV3-2; cdr3_aa: ASSLQVSGNTIY
d_call: .; cdr3_length: 11; j_call: TRBJ1-1; v_call: TRBV11-2; cdr3_aa: ASSLVTNTEAF
d_call: .; cdr3_length: 10; j_call: TRBJ1-2; v_call: TRBV6-5; cdr3_aa: ASSTGDYGYT
d_call: .; cdr3_length: 12; j_call: TRBJ1-2; v_call: TRBV2; cdr3_aa: ASTAVGGTAGYT
d_call: .; cdr3_length: 12; j_call: TRBJ2-3; v_call: TRBV6-1; cdr3_aa: ASRGKDFTDTQY
d_call: .; cdr3_length: 13; j_call: TRBJ1-1; v_call: TRBV5-1; cdr3_aa: ASSLLAMAGTEAF
d_call: TRBD1; cdr3_length: 13; j_call: TRBJ2-2; v_call: TRBV24-1; cdr3_aa: ATSQTGVEAGELF
d_call: .; cdr3_length: 11; j_call: TRBJ1-1; v_call: TRBV11-2; cdr3_aa: ASSLGGGSEAF
d_call: TRBD2; cdr3_length: 12; j_call: TRBJ2-3; v_call: TRBV5-4; cdr3_aa: ASSLGAGVDTQY